This T cell receptor beta chain was obtained from a study of CD8 T cells in Susac syndrome. There are a few counts of this clonotype. This CDR3 is built from 11 residues. The V gene's germline CDR1 is MDHEN and CDR2 SYDVKM. The V end was cut by 3 bases, the J end by 5 bases, with 4 bases between. With random hexamers, reverse transcription was performed on about 0.5 to 1 ug of RNA. One entry per CDR3 protein results from TCRdb running MiXCR on the immunoSEQ multiplex PCR reads. The sample lists 140,000 or so distinct CDR3 sequences; roughly 96% were seen once. This sequence originates from a human donor with multiple sclerosis. The specimen sequenced was CD4+ T cells from PBMCs. The chain recombines TRBV28 with TRBJ1-2; the D is unclear. CDR3 sequence reads: CASSLSYGYTF. The CDR3 DNA reads as TGTGCCAGCAGTTTGTCATATGGCTACACCTTC.